These T cell receptor beta chains were read from a single sample in a study of CD8+ T cells in alopecia areata. TCRdb keeps only in-frame clones here, not all; method: immunoSEQ multiplex PCR. The table includes some 200,000 clones, 55% to 70% detected once. This material consisted of CD4+ T cells sorted from blood, taken at week 24, from a patient treated with tofacitinib. Receptors were obtained from a human donor with alopecia areata. Each CDR3 is given with its conserved first and last residue. Each record gives: V gene, clone size, D gene, J gene, CDR3 protein, CDR3 DNA. D genes are given only for firm matches. Clone sizes are given selectively: once, few, many, or a class where the clone is expanded.

TRBV30	few	.	TRBJ2-3	CACSPGDTQYF	TGTGCCTGCTCCCCAGGGGATACGCAGTATTTT
TRBV10-3	.	TRBD1	TRBJ2-7	CAIRTGGTGPYEQYF	TGTGCCATCAGGACCGGGGGGACAGGGCCCTACGAGCAGTACTTC
TRBV7-2	.	.	TRBJ2-3	CASSFGGFTDTQYF	TGTGCCAGCAGCTTTGGGGGGTTCACAGATACGCAGTATTTT
TRBV27	.	.	TRBJ2-3	CASSWRFWVNTDTQYF	TGTGCCAGCAGTTGGCGGTTTTGGGTCAACACAGATACGCAGTATTTT
TRBV4-2	.	TRBD1	TRBJ1-1	CASSQESGGTEAFF	TGTGCCAGCAGCCAAGAGTCAGGGGGCACTGAAGCTTTCTTT
TRBV7-9	few	TRBD1	TRBJ1-1	CASSLRAGGMYSTEAFF	TGTGCCAGCAGCTTAAGGGCAGGGGGGATGTATAGCACTGAAGCTTTCTTT
TRBV4-3	few	.	TRBJ1-2	CASSQEGGGYTF	TGCGCCAGCAGCCAAGAGGGGGGCGGCTACACCTTC
TRBV29-1	.	.	TRBJ1-5	CSVGESEDQPQHF	TGCAGCGTTGGAGAGTCAGAAGATCAGCCCCAGCATTTT
TRBV5-4	.	.	TRBJ2-2	CASSLGGTNTGELFF	TGTGCCAGCAGCTTGGGGGGGACGAACACCGGGGAGCTGTTTTTT
TRBV29-1	.	TRBD1	TRBJ2-3	CSATDRDVDTQYF	TGCAGCGCCACGGACAGGGATGTTGATACGCAGTATTTT
TRBV25-1	.	.	TRBJ2-2	CASSGPLGRTNTGELFF	TGTGCCAGCAGTGGACCTCTGGGACGGACGAACACCGGGGAGCTGTTTTTT
TRBV4-1	.	.	TRBJ1-1	CASSQEARGWAEAFF	TGCGCCAGCAGCCAAGAAGCCCGGGGGTGGGCTGAAGCTTTCTTT
TRBV29-1	few	.	TRBJ1-1	CSVVKTQEPEAFF	TGCAGCGTTGTCAAGACACAGGAACCTGAAGCTTTCTTT
TRBV7-2	.	TRBD1	TRBJ1-6	CASRDRGNSPLHF	TGTGCCAGCAGGGACAGGGGTAATTCACCCCTCCACTTT
TRBV25-1	.	.	TRBJ1-2	CASKTGYPAGGYTF	TGTGCCAGCAAGACAGGCTACCCCGCCGGTGGCTACACCTTC
TRBV2	.	TRBD2	TRBJ2-7	CASVPRTSGAYEQYF	TGTGCCAGCGTTCCGCGAACTAGCGGTGCCTACGAGCAGTACTTC
TRBV29-1	.	TRBD1	TRBJ1-2	CSVTSGQLNYGYTF	TGCAGCGTAACATCGGGACAGCTGAACTATGGCTACACCTTC
TRBV30	few	.	TRBJ2-3	CAWSVSGLGTDTQYF	TGTGCCTGGAGTGTATCCGGGTTGGGCACAGATACGCAGTATTTT
TRBV19	.	TRBD2	TRBJ2-2	CASSRSGDRTGELFF	TGTGCCAGTAGTAGAAGCGGGGATCGCACCGGGGAGCTGTTTTTT